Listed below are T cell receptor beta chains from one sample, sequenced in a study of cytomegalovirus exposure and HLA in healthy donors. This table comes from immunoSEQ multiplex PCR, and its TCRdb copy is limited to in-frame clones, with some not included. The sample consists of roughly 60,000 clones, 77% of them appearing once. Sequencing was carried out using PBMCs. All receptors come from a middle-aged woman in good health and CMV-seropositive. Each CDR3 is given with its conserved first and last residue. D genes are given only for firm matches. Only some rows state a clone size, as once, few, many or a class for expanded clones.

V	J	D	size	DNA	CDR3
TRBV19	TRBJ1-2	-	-	TGTGCCAGTAGTCCAGGGCTCCTCCATGGCTACACCTTC	CASSPGLLHGYTF
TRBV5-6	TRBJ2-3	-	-	TGTGCCAGCAGCTTGGGAGGCACAAGCACAGATACGCAGTATTTT	CASSLGGTSTDTQYF
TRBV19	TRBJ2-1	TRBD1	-	TGTGCCAGTAGTATAGCGAGGACAGGTTACAATGAGCAGTTCTTC	CASSIARTGYNEQFF
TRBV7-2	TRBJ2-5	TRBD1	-	TGTGCCAGCAGCTTTAGGGGGCCGGGAGAGACCCAGTACTTC	CASSFRGPGETQYF
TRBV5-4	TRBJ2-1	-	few	TGTGCCAGCAGCTTGACAGGGTCCTACAATGAGCAGTTCTTC	CASSLTGSYNEQFF
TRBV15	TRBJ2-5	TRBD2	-	TGTGCCACCAGCAGAGATCAGGGGCTGGGGGGACTAGCGGGGGGACGTACCAAGGAGACCCAGTACTTC	CATSRDQGLGGLAGGRTKETQYF
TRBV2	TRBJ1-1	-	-	TGTGCCAGCAGTGAAGTCCTCGGTTTCACTGAAGCTTTCTTT	CASSEVLGFTEAFF
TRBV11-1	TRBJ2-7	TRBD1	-	TGTGCCAGCAGCTTACGTCTCGGGACAGGGACCTGGTACGAGCAGTACTTC	CASSLRLGTGTWYEQYF
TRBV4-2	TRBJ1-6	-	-	TGTGCCAGCAGCCAACATCAAACAGGCTCACCCCTCCACTTT	CASSQHQTGSPLHF
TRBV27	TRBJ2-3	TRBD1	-	TGTGCCAGCAGTTCCAGGGGGCTCGGAGATACGCAGTATTTT	CASSSRGLGDTQYF
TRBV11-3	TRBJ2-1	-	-	TGTGCCAGCAGCTCAACTTGGGCTGGGGCGGCCCATGAGCAGTTCTTC	CASSSTWAGAAHEQFF
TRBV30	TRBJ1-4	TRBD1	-	TGTGCCTGCTGGGACAGGGGGTATGAAAAACTGTTTTTT	CACWDRGYEKLFF
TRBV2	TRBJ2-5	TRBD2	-	TGTGCCAGCAGTGTCGGGGGGGAGACCCAGTACTTC	CASSVGGETQYF
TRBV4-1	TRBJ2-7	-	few	TGCGCCAGCAGCAAACACTCGAGCGGCGGATCGGTCTCCTACGAGCAGTACTTC	CASSKHSSGGSVSYEQYF
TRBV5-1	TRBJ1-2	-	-	TGCGCCAGCAGCCCCCTTACAAGCCAGGTTAACTATGGCTACACCTTC	CASSPLTSQVNYGYTF
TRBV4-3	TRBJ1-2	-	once	TGCGCCAGCAGCCAAGAGGAAAGAGGGGGATACTATGGCTACACCTTC	CASSQEERGGYYGYTF
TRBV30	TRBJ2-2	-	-	TGTGCCTGGAGTGGACGACTATTCACCGGGGAGCTGTTTTTT	CAWSGRLFTGELFF
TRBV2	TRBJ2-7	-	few	TGTGCCAGCAGTGAAGGGGGGCGCGGGGGCAACGAGCAGTACTTC	CASSEGGRGGNEQYF
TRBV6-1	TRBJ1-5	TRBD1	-	TGTGCCAGCAGTGACCGGACAGGTCCAAATCAGCCCCAGCATTTT	CASSDRTGPNQPQHF
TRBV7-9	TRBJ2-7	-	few	TGTGCCAGCAGCTTAGAGCAGTCGCAGCGCGCATACGAGCAGTACTTC	CASSLEQSQRAYEQYF
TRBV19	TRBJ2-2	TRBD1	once	TGTGCCAGTAGAGGGACAGGGGGTAACGGGGAGCTGTTTTTT	CASRGTGGNGELFF
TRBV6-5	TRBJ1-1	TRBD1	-	TGTGCCAGCAGTTACTCTTTACAGGGGGACACTGAAGCTTTCTTT	CASSYSLQGDTEAFF
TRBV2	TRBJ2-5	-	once	TGTGCCAGCAGTGAGACTAGACAAGAGACCCAGTACTTC	CASSETRQETQYF
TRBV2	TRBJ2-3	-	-	TGTGCCAGCAGTGAAAAAGGGACAGCGGGAGATACGCAGTATTTT	CASSEKGTAGDTQYF
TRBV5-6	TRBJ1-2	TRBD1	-	TGTGCCAGCAGCCCCAGGGGGCGACCCTATGGCTACACCTTC	CASSPRGRPYGYTF
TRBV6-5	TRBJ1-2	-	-	TGTGCCAGCACCGACCGGACAACTAACTATGGCTACACCTTC	CASTDRTTNYGYTF
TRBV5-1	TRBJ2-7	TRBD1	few	TGCGCCAGCAGCCGCCGGGACAGCTACGAGCAGTACTTC	CASSRRDSYEQYF
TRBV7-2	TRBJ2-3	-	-	TGTGCCAGCAGCTTGCTGAGGGATACGCAGTATTTT	CASSLLRDTQYF
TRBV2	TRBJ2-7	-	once	TGTGCCAGCAGCTCCCAGGGATACGAGCAGTACTTC	CASSSQGYEQYF
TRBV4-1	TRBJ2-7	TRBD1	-	TGCGCCAGCAGCCACGGGACAGTTTTTTACGAGCAGTACTTC	CASSHGTVFYEQYF
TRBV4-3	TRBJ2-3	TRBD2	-	TGCGCCAGCAGCCAAGAGGCAGATAGCGGGGGTTTAGACTCTAACACAGATACGCAGTATTTT	CASSQEADSGGLDSNTDTQYF
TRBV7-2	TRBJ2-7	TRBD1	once	TGTGCCAGCAGCGCTCGGGACAGAGGCTCCTACGAGCAGTACTTC	CASSARDRGSYEQYF
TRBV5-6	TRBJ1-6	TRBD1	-	TGTGCCAGCAGCTTAGGGGACAGAGATAATTCACCCCTCCACTTT	CASSLGDRDNSPLHF
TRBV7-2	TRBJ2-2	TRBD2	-	TGTGCCAGCAGCTTAGAATTTTCTAGCGGGCCAAACACCGGGGAGCTGTTTTTT	CASSLEFSSGPNTGELFF
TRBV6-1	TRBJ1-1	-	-	TGTGCCAGCAGTCCCCCCGGTATGAACACTGAAGCTTTCTTT	CASSPPGMNTEAFF
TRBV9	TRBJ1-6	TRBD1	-	TGTGCCAGCAGCGATAGGACAGGGGGTCCTAGGGCCCTCCACTTT	CASSDRTGGPRALHF
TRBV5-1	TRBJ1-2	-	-	TGCGCCAGCAGCTTGGGGACCCAGGGGTATGGCTACACCTTC	CASSLGTQGYGYTF
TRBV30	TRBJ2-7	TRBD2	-	TGTGCCTGGAGTGTAGTGGGACTAGCTGACGAGCAGTACTTC	CAWSVVGLADEQYF
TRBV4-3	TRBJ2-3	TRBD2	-	TGCGCCAGCAGCCCCTTAGCGGGGGTACCCACAGATACGCAGTATTTT	CASSPLAGVPTDTQYF
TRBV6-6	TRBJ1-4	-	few	TGTGCCAGCAGTCAGGCCGTTGAAAAACTGTTTTTT	CASSQAVEKLFF
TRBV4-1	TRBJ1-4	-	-	TGCGCCAGCAGCCAAGATTTAGTAGCGGGGAGCCCAACTAATGAAAAACTGTTTTTT	CASSQDLVAGSPTNEKLFF
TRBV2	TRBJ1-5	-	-	TGTGCCAGCAGTCAGGTACAGGGTAATCAGCCCCAGCATTTT	CASSQVQGNQPQHF
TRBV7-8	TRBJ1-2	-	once	TGTGCCAGCACCGCTCACCACATCCGAGACAGTTATGGCTACACCTTC	CASTAHHIRDSYGYTF
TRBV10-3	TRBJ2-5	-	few	TGTGCCAGCAGGTCTTGGACTCAAGAGACCCAGTACTTC	CASRSWTQETQYF
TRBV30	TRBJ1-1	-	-	TGTGCCTGGAGTACAACCAACACTGAAGCTTTCTTT	CAWSTTNTEAFF
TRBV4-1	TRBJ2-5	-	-	TGCGCCAGCAGCCGGGACTATCAGGGGGAGACCCAGTACTTC	CASSRDYQGETQYF
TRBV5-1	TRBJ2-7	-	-	TGCGCCAGCAGCTTGGGGGCAGGAACCTACGAGCAGTACTTC	CASSLGAGTYEQYF
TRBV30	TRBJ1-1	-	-	TGTGCCTGGAGTGTGGCAGGGGCATCTGAAGCTTTCTTT	CAWSVAGASEAFF
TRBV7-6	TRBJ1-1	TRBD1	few	TGTGCCAGCAGCTTGAAGACAGGGGGCCTGGCTGAAGCTTTCTTT	CASSLKTGGLAEAFF
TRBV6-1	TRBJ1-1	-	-	TGTGCCAGCAGTGAAGACAGGACCCTGAACACTGAAGCTTTCTTT	CASSEDRTLNTEAFF